These T cell receptor beta chains were read from a single sample in a study of cytomegalovirus exposure and HLA in healthy donors. Repertoires were generated with immunoSEQ multiplex PCR, while TCRdb's copy carries only in-frame clones and drops some. The sample consists of roughly 130,000 clones, roughly 68% of them appearing once. The sequenced sample consisted of PBMCs. These TCRs come from a woman aged 50 to 60 in good health and CMV-seropositive. CDR3s include the opening cysteine and the closing phenylalanine or tryptophan.

j_call,v_call,cdr3_aa
TRBJ1-1,TRBV5-6,CASSGDRGLREAFF
TRBJ1-1,TRBV18,CASSPAGTGTEAFF
TRBJ2-3,TRBV6-4,CASSDGTSGGADTQYF
TRBJ1-5,TRBV10-3,CAISDGQGAGQPQHF
TRBJ1-5,TRBV19,CASSAGTGRREPQHF
TRBJ2-1,TRBV18,CASSPAYSGGYNEQFF
TRBJ2-1,TRBV19,CASRLRDHRAQFF
TRBJ1-4,TRBV18,CASSPSPGQASLNEKLFF
TRBJ2-5,TRBV5-1,CASSFTAGTKQETQYF
TRBJ2-7,TRBV7-8,CASSLNTAYEQYF
TRBJ1-2,TRBV10-3,CAISVGQGGGYTF
TRBJ1-4,TRBV29-1,CSAWTLGGAREKLFF
TRBJ2-1,TRBV7-7,CASSLYTGSDEQFF
TRBJ1-6,TRBV19,CASSISGADNSPLHF
TRBJ2-1,TRBV11-2,CASSSSGAGGGYNEQFF
TRBJ2-7,TRBV19,CASKQGTTYEQYF
TRBJ1-1,TRBV5-4,CASSQGGLMNTEAFF
TRBJ2-3,TRBV30,CAWAKAGFSTDTQYF
TRBJ2-1,TRBV5-1,CASSLELAGGQFF
TRBJ2-5,TRBV30,CAWTSGARETQYF
TRBJ2-5,TRBV7-2,CASSLLGAGFQETQYF
TRBJ2-5,TRBV18,CASSRTSGGIQETQYF
TRBJ1-6,TRBV5-8,CASSKRGQGASPLHF
TRBJ2-5,TRBV7-2,CASSRDSPETQYF
TRBJ2-5,TRBV4-1,CASSQDQGRMETQYF
TRBJ2-1,TRBV7-9,CASSKRDYTEQFF
TRBJ2-1,TRBV11-3,CASSLLAGGGNEQFF
TRBJ2-3,TRBV7-9,CASSKLAGSTDTQYF
TRBJ1-3,TRBV7-2,CASSSVDRAGNTIYF
TRBJ2-7,TRBV7-2,CASSLNRELTEQYF
TRBJ1-4,TRBV7-8,CASSFFATNEKLFF
TRBJ2-5,TRBV5-6,CASSRAGLAGVPALRQYF
TRBJ2-5,TRBV5-6,CASGPNQETQYF
TRBJ1-1,TRBV19,CGSGGTEAFF
TRBJ2-7,TRBV2,CASSEPGGYEQYF
TRBJ2-7,TRBV5-4,CASSAPSGGKFYEQYF
TRBJ2-3,TRBV5-4,CASRAGLPYTDTQYF
TRBJ2-7,TRBV11-3,CASSFSGGASEQYF
TRBJ1-1,TRBV21-1,CASSSSAVYTEAFF
TRBJ2-7,TRBV10-1,CASSPSPGQGAEQYF
TRBJ1-2,TRBV7-2,CASSWGGAGGYGYTF
TRBJ2-1,TRBV7-2,CASSRGGGEQFF
TRBJ1-1,TRBV5-1,CASSLDGQGALAEAFF